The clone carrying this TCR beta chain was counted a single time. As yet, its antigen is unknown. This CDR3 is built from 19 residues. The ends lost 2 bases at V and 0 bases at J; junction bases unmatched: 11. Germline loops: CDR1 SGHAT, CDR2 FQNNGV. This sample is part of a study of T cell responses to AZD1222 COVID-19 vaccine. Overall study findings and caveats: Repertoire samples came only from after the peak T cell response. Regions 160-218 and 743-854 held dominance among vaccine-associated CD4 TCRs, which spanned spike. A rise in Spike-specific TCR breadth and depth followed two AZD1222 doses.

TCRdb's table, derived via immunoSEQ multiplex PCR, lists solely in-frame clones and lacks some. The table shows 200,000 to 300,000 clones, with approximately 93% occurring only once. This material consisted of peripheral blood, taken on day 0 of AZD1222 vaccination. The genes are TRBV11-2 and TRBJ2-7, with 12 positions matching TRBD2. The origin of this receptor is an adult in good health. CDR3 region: CASSLTGLAGSSFSYEQYF. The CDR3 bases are TGTGCCAGCAGCTTAACGGGACTAGCGGGCTCGTCTTTCTCCTACGAGCAGTACTTC.